These 3 T cell receptor beta chains originate from one sample sequenced in a study of T cells in women clearing cervical HPV infection. The method was immunoSEQ multiplex PCR; TCRdb's version includes in-frame clones alone and lacks a portion of them. This listing includes about 20,000 clones. Sequencing was carried out using blood buffy coat. These receptors all stem from a woman between 18 and 70 years old with a cervical HPV16 infection that either progressed to CIN3+ or cleared (not recorded which).

This CDR3 reads CASSEWSGQGSTEAFF. CDR3 DNA (partial): TGTGCCAGCAGTGAATGGAGTGGCCAGGGAAGCACTGAA. The rearrangement uses TRBV6-1 and TRBJ1-1, with a weak D call TRBD1 (5 bases). The read is 3 residues too short to cover the CDR3 end, so that end is filled in from the germline J gene. The CDR3 totals 16 residues. The germline V gene has CDR1 MNHNS and CDR2 SASEGT. With 2 bases removed from V and 4 bases from J, the gap between germline ends came to 17 bases.

CDR3 amino acids: CASSFISTGTERGYTF. The CDR3 DNA, read in part, is TGTGCCAGCAGTTTTATTAGCACCGGGACAGAGAGGGGC. This chain uses TRBV28 with TRBJ1-2, with 7 nucleotides matching TRBD1. The CDR3 is cut off 3 residues early in the read; its end comes from the germline J gene. The germline gives CDR1 MDHEN, CDR2 SYDVKM. This CDR3 spans 16 amino acids.

As concerns this clone: The sequence runs out 3 residues before the end of the CDR3; the remainder is reconstructed from the germline J gene. The chain recombines TRBV28 with TRBJ2-3; 8 nucleotides match TRBD2. CDR1 MDHEN and CDR2 SYDVKM come from the germline V gene. The CDR3 consists of 15 residues. After removal of 6 bases from V and 4 bases from J, the junction contained 9 bases not matched to a gene. The DNA read from the CDR3 is TGTGCCAGCAGCTCACTAGCGGTTTCCGCAGATACG. Translating it yields CASSSLAVSADT. In full, the CDR3 is CASSSLAVSADTQYF.